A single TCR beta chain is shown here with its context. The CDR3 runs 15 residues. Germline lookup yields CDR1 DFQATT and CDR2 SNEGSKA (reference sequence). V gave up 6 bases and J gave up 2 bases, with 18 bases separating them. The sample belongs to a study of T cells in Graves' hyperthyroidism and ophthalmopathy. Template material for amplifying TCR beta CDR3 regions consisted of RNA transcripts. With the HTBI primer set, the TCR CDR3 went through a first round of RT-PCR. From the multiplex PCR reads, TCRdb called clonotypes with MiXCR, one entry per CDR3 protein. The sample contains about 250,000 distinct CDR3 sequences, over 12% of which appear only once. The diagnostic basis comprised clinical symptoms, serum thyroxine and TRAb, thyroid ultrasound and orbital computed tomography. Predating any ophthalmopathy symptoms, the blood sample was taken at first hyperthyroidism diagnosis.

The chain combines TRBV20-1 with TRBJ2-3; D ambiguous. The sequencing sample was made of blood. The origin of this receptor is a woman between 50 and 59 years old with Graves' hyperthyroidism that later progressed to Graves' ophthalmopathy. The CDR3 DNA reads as TGCAGTGCCACCACACGCCCGGCGTACACAGATACGCAGTATTTT. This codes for CSATTRPAYTDTQYF.